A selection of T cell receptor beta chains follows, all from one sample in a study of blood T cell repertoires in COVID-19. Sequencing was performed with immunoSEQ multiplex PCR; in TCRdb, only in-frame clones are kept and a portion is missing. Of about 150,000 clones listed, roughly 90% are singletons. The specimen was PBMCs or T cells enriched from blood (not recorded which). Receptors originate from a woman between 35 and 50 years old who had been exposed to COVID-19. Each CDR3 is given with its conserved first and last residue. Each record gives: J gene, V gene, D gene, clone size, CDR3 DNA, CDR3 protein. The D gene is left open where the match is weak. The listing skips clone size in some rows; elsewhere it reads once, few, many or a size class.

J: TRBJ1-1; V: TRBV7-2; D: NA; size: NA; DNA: TGTGCCAGCAGCTTTACCCCGGGACATGAAAACACTGAAGCTTTCTTT; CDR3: CASSFTPGHENTEAFF
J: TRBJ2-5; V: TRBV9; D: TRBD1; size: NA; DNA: TGTGCCAGCAGCGCCGCTACAGGGGGAGAGACCCAGTACTTC; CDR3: CASSAATGGETQYF
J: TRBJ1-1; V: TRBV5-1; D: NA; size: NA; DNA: TGCGCCAGCAGCCCAGTGGGAGGTATGAACACTGAAGCTTTCTTT; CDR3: CASSPVGGMNTEAFF
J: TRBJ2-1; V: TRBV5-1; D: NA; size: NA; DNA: TGCGCCAGCAGCTTGGGCCTAGCGTTAAATGAGCAGTTCTTC; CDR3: CASSLGLALNEQFF
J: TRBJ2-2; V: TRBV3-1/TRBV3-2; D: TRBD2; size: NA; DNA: TGTGCCAGCAGCCGAGCGGCACTAGCGGGAATAGAGGCCGGGGAGCTGTTTTTT; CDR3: CASSRAALAGIEAGELFF
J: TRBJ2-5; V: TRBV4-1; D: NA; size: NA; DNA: TGCGCCAGCAGCCAAGTGGTGTCAGGGGGGGAGACCCAGTACTTC; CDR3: CASSQVVSGGETQYF
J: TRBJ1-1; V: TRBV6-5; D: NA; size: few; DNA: TGTGCCAGCAGTTACTCCCCAGCGGGCACTGAAGCTTTCTTT; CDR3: CASSYSPAGTEAFF
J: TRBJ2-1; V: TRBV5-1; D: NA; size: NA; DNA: TGCGCCAGCAGCAGAAACGTACCGAGCTCCTACAATGAGCAGTTCTTC; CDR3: CASSRNVPSSYNEQFF
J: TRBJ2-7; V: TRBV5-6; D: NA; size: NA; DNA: TGTGCCAGCAGCATTCCGGGACAGGGGACTAGCGGACACAGCTACGAGCAGTACTTC; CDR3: CASSIPGQGTSGHSYEQYF
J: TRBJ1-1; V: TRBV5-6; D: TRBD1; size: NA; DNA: TGTGCCAGCAGCTTGGAGTCGATAGGGGGCCTACGGAACACTGAAGCTTTCTTT; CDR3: CASSLESIGGLRNTEAFF
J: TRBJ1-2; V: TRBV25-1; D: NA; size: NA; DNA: TGTGCCAGCAGGGGACTCTATGGCTACACCTTC; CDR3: CASRGLYGYTF
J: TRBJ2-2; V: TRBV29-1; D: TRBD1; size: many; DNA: TGCAGCTTAAGGACAGGGCCCGGGGAGCTGTTTTTT; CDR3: CSLRTGPGELFF
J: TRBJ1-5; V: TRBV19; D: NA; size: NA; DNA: TGTGCCAGTAGTATAATCGGACTTAGCAATCAGCCCCAGCATTTT; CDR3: CASSIIGLSNQPQHF
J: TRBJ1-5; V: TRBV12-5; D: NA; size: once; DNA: TGTGCTAGTGGTTTGACGCGGGGCGCGGGCAATAGCAATCAGCCCCAGCATTTT; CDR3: CASGLTRGAGNSNQPQHF
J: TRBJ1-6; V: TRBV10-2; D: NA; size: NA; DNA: TGCGCCAGCCGATCAGGGCAGTCAAATTCACCCCTCCACTTT; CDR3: CASRSGQSNSPLHF
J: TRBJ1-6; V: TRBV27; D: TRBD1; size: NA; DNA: TGTGCCAGCAGTCCCCCGACAGGGTCCTATAATTCACCCCTCCACTTT; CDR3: CASSPPTGSYNSPLHF
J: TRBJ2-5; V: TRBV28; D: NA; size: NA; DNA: TGTGCCAGCAGTTCCCGACAGGAATACCAAGAGACCCAGTACTTC; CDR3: CASSSRQEYQETQYF
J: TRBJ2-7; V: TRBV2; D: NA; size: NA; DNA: TGTGCCAGCAGTGTGGGGGCCGGCGAGCAGTACTTC; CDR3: CASSVGAGEQYF
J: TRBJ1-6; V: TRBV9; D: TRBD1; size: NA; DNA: TGTGCCAGCAGCGAGGGACAGGTGGGCTCACCCCTCCACTTT; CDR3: CASSEGQVGSPLHF
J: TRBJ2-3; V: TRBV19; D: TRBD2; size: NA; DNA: TGTGCCAGTAGTACTCGGACTAGCGGGGCCACAGATACGCAGTATTTT; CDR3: CASSTRTSGATDTQYF
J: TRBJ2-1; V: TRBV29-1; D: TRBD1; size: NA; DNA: TGCAGCGTTAGGACAGGGGGAGAGAATGAGCAGTTCTTC; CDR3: CSVRTGGENEQFF
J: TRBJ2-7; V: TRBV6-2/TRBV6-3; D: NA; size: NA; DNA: TGTGCCAGCAGCCACGGGCAGGCGGGATTCTACGAGCAGTACTTC; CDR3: CASSHGQAGFYEQYF
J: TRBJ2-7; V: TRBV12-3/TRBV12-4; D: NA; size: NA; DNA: TGTGCCAGCAGCCCAGGGGAAACCCTCGAGCAGTACTTC; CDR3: CASSPGETLEQYF
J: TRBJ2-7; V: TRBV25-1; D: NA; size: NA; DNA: TGTGCCAGCTTACAGGAGAGCTCCTACGAGCAGTACTTC; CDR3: CASLQESSYEQYF
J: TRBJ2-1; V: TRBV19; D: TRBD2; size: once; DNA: TGTGCCAGTAGTAGAGGACTAGCGGGAGGGAGCTCCTACAATGAGCAGTTCTTC; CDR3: CASSRGLAGGSSYNEQFF
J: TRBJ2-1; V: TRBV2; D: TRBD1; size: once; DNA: TGTGCCAGCACGGGACAGGCCTACAATGAGCAGTTCTTC; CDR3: CASTGQAYNEQFF
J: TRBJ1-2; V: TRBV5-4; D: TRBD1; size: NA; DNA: TGTGCCAGCAGCTTCAACAGGGGGAACTATGGCTACACCTTC; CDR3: CASSFNRGNYGYTF
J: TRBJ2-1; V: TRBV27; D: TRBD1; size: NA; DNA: TGTGCCAGCAGGAAACAGGGGGCCGATGAGCAGTTCTTC; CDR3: CASRKQGADEQFF
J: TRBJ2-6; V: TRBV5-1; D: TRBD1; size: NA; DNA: TGCGCCAGCAGCTCGCCACGACAGGGGTTAAGGACCAACGTCCTGACTTTC; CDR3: CASSSPRQGLRTNVLTF
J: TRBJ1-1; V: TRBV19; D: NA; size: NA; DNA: TGTGCCAGTAGTAAGGTGGGGCAGAACACTGAAGCTTTCTTT; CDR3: CASSKVGQNTEAFF
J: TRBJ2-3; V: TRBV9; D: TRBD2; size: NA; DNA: TGTGCCAGCCATAGCGGGGGGGCTAGCACAGATACGCAGTATTTT; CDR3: CASHSGGASTDTQYF
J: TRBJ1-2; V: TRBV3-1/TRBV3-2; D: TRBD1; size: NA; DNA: TGTGCCAGCAGACACGGACAGGGTTACTATGGCTACACCTTC; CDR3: CASRHGQGYYGYTF
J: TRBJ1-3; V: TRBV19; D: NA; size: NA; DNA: TGTGCCAGTATGGGCGAGCGGACCGGGTTCGGAAACACCATATATTTT; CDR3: CASMGERTGFGNTIYF
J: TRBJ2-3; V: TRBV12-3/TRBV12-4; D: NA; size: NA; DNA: TGTGCCAGCAGTCCCGGCACAGATACGCAGTATTTT; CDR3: CASSPGTDTQYF
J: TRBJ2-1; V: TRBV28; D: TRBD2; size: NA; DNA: TGTGCCAGCATTCCCGGGGGGGGTGAGCAGTTCTTC; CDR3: CASIPGGGEQFF
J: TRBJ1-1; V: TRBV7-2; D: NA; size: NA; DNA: TGTGCCAGCAGCCCCGCGGTTGACACTGAAGCTTTCTTT; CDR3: CASSPAVDTEAFF
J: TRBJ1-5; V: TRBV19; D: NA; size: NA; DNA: TGTGCCTGCGGAGGACAGTCACGCAATCAGCCCCAGCATTTT; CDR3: CACGGQSRNQPQHF
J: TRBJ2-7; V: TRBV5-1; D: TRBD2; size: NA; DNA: TGCGCCAGCAGCTTGTTTGGGGCTAGCGGTTCCTACGAGCAGTACTTC; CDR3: CASSLFGASGSYEQYF
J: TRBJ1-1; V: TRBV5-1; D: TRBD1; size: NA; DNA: TGCGCCAGCAGCACAACAGGGGTTGGGACTGAAGCTTTCTTT; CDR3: CASSTTGVGTEAFF
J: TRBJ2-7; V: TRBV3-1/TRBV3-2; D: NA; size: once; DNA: TGTGCCAGCAGCTCCTCTGGAGCACCCGAGCAGTACTTC; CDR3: CASSSSGAPEQYF
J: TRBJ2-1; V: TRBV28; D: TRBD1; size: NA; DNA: TGTGCCAGCAGTTCTCCGCGGACAGGGTCTCTCAATGAGCAGTTCTTC; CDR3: CASSSPRTGSLNEQFF
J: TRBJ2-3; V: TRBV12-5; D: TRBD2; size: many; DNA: TGTGCTAGTGGTCCTAGCGGGGGGTTAGATACGCAGTATTTT; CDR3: CASGPSGGLDTQYF
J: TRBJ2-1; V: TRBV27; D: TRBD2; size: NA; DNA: TGTGCCAGCAGTTCCTGGACTAGCGAGGCTGAGCAGTTCTTC; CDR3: CASSSWTSEAEQFF
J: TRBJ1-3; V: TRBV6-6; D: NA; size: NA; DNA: TGTGCCAGCAGGCCCCAAGCGAACTCTGGAAACACCATATATTTT; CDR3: CASRPQANSGNTIYF
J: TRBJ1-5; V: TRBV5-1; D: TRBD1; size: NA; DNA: TGCGCCAGCAGCTTGGCCGGGACAGAGAATCAGCCCCAGCATTTT; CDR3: CASSLAGTENQPQHF
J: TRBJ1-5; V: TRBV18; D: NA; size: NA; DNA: TGTGCCAGCTCACCCTGGACAGATCAGCCCCAGCATTTT; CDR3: CASSPWTDQPQHF
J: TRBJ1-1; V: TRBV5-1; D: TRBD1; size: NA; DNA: TGCGCCAGCAGCCTAGACGGGACAGGGGGCGAAAAAGCTTTCTTT; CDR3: CASSLDGTGGEKAFF
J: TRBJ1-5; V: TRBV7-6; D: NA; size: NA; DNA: TGTGCCAGCAGCTATGACTCGTATAGCAATCAGCCCCAGCATTTT; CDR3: CASSYDSYSNQPQHF